This TCR beta chain was documented in a study of T-cell memory formation after mild COVID-19. This clonotype was seen a few times. Its specificity is not known. Germline V lookup: CDR1 SGHRS, CDR2 YFSETQ. V shed 5 bases and J shed 2 bases, with 12 bases lying between them. The CDR3 contains 14 residues. In TCRdb, the 5' RACE reads were re-called with MiXCR into one record per CDR3 protein. In the table there are roughly 310,000 distinct CDR3 sequences, 15% to 20% of which are singletons. Study observations and caveats: Clones shrinking between day 15 and 85 showed a balanced CD4/CD8 split, and those that grew later tilted toward CD4+. Second-wave clones reaching peak frequency on day 37 lacked confirmed SARS-CoV-2 specificity.

Sequenced: PBMCs or a T cell subset sorted from them (not recorded which). This sequence joins TRBV5-1 and TRBJ2-3, with D tentatively TRBD2 (5 bases). This TCR derives from a man between 18 and 35 years old who had mild COVID-19 (a few samples of this study predate the infection). Cell type and time point are not known. CDR3 residues: CASSSGRHTDTQYF. The CDR3 DNA reads as TGCGCCAGCAGTAGTGGGAGACACACAGATACGCAGTATTTT.